The table lists the clone carrying this TCR beta chain with a count of one. Its target is unknown. The assay was immunoSEQ multiplex PCR, and TCRdb's table has in-frame clones only and misses some. This sample carries about 190,000 clones, about 90% of them seen once, and the ten largest clones take 2.5% to 3%. The sample comes from a study of T cell responses to AZD1222 COVID-19 vaccine. Findings and limits, study-wide: Donors skewed white British and female; clonal diversity was possibly underestimated. Within unmutated variant regions lay the reported targets of nearly half of spike-specific TCRs.

This TCR came from an adult in good health. The sample consisted of peripheral blood, taken on day 0 of MenACWY control vaccination.

CDR3 protein: CASSHWLAGDNEQFF. The CDR3 DNA follows: TGTGCCAGCAGCCATTGGCTAGCGGGAGACAATGAGCAGTTCTTC. The rearrangement links TRBV3-1 (or the pseudogene TRBV3-2) to TRBJ2-1, with 10 bases fitting TRBD2. CDR3 length: 15 amino acids. From germline, CDR1 is LGHDT and CDR2 YNNKEL (reference sequence). V lost 3 bases and J lost 5; bases outside the gene matches: 4.